The rows below give T cell receptor beta chains drawn from one sample of a study of a mutant IDH1 vaccine in newly diagnosed glioma. These receptors' targets are unknown. This table comes from immunoSEQ multiplex PCR, and its TCRdb copy is limited to in-frame clones, with some not included. This table holds 120,000 or so clones, 80% found once. The sequencing here drew on PBMCs, taken from a glioma patient whose treatment included an IDH1 peptide vaccine. These receptor sequences come from a man aged 40-49 years with glioma. Both conserved end residues are part of each CDR3. A D gene is named only where the DNA matches it firmly. The listing skips clone size in some rows; elsewhere it reads once, few, many or a size class.

TRBD1	TRBJ2-7	TRBV28	.	CASARTGVYEQYF	TGTGCCAGCGCAAGGACAGGAGTCTACGAGCAGTACTTC
.	TRBJ1-1	TRBV9	.	CASSVVRGGTEAFF	TGTGCCAGCAGCGTAGTGCGGGGGGGCACTGAAGCTTTCTTT
.	TRBJ1-5	TRBV2	few	CASSTGNYQPQHF	TGTGCCAGTTCTACAGGGAACTATCAGCCCCAGCATTTT
TRBD1	TRBJ1-4	TRBV7-2	.	CASSLAGTGGEKLFF	TGTGCCAGCAGCTTAGCCGGGACAGGTGGTGAAAAACTGTTTTTT
TRBD1	TRBJ1-4	TRBV5-6	.	CASSTPGQFNEKLFF	TGTGCCAGCAGCACCCCGGGACAGTTTAATGAAAAACTGTTTTTT
TRBD1	TRBJ2-1	TRBV6-1	.	CASSAPTGTGNPFF	TGTGCCAGCAGTGCCCCCACCGGGACAGGGAACCCGTTCTTC
.	TRBJ2-7	TRBV19	.	CASSRGDLNEQYF	TGTGCCAGTAGTAGAGGGGATCTTAACGAGCAGTACTTC
.	TRBJ1-4	TRBV30	.	CAWTGDDEKLFF	TGTGCCTGGACAGGGGACGATGAAAAACTGTTTTTT
.	TRBJ2-5	TRBV4-2	.	CASSQVEGAGETQYF	TGTGCCAGCAGCCAAGTAGAGGGGGCGGGGGAGACCCAGTACTTC
.	TRBJ1-2	TRBV6-4	.	CASSDSETGTGGYTF	TGTGCCAGCAGTGACTCAGAAACCGGAACCGGTGGCTACACCTTC
.	TRBJ2-5	TRBV19	.	CASSTGLETQYF	TGTGCCAGTAGCACAGGATTGGAGACCCAGTACTTC
.	TRBJ1-5	TRBV19	.	CASSQNRAPQHF	TGTGCCAGTAGTCAGAACAGGGCGCCCCAGCATTTT
.	TRBJ1-2	TRBV18	.	CASSPLRQYNNYGYTF	TGTGCCAGCTCACCCCTAAGGCAGTATAATAACTATGGCTACACCTTC
TRBD2	TRBJ2-3	TRBV29-1	.	CSAGLADGDTQYF	TGCAGCGCCGGACTAGCGGATGGAGATACGCAGTATTTT
.	TRBJ2-5	TRBV15	.	CATSRVRGEETQYF	TGTGCCACCAGCAGAGTGCGCGGGGAAGAGACCCAGTACTTC
.	TRBJ1-4	TRBV2	.	CASGYGTYNEKLFF	TGTGCCAGCGGCTACGGGACATATAATGAAAAACTGTTTTTT
TRBD1	TRBJ2-5	TRBV28	.	CASTPTGEETQYF	TGTGCCAGCACCCCGACAGGGGAGGAGACCCAGTACTTC
.	TRBJ1-5	TRBV10-2	.	CASSDVSNQPQHF	TGCGCCAGCAGTGATGTGAGCAATCAGCCCCAGCATTTT
.	TRBJ2-7	TRBV6-5	.	CASIAGRGEQYF	TGTGCCAGCATCGCAGGCAGAGGGGAGCAGTACTTC
TRBD1	TRBJ2-3	TRBV4-3	.	CASSRRQGESTDTQYF	TGCGCCAGCAGCCGGAGACAGGGGGAGAGCACAGATACGCAGTATTTT
TRBD2	TRBJ2-1	TRBV5-1	.	CASSLGTSGGYIEQFF	TGCGCCAGCAGCTTGGGGACTAGCGGGGGTTACATTGAGCAGTTCTTC
TRBD2	TRBJ2-1	TRBV9	once	CASSAPTSGTSGYNEQFF	TGTGCCAGCAGTGCCCCAACCTCCGGGACTAGCGGCTACAATGAGCAGTTCTTC
TRBD2	TRBJ2-2	TRBV6-4	.	CASSGLAGAGELFF	TGTGCCAGCAGTGGACTAGCGGGGGCCGGGGAGCTGTTTTTT
.	TRBJ2-2	TRBV7-2	.	CASSLGPQAGELFF	TGTGCCAGCAGCTTGGGACCGCAGGCCGGGGAGCTGTTTTTT
TRBD1	TRBJ2-7	TRBV7-2	once	CASSITAGTVPYEQYF	TGTGCCAGCAGCATAACGGCCGGGACAGTTCCCTACGAGCAGTACTTC
.	TRBJ2-1	TRBV1	.	CTSSQDARPDEQFF	TGCACCAGCAGCCAAGATGCTAGGCCTGATGAGCAGTTCTTC
.	TRBJ1-2	TRBV12-1	.	CASSVRDGGHNYGYTF	TGTGCCAGCAGCGTACGGGACGGAGGACATAACTATGGCTACACCTTC
.	TRBJ2-3	TRBV27	once	CASSYLVRTDTQYF	TGTGCCAGCAGTTACCTAGTACGTACAGATACGCAGTATTTT
.	TRBJ1-1	TRBV29-1	.	CSVGTPVLNTEAFF	TGCAGCGTGGGGACACCAGTTTTAAACACTGAAGCTTTCTTT
.	TRBJ2-7	TRBV19	.	CASRRQMSSYEQYF	TGTGCCAGTAGAAGACAGATGAGCTCCTACGAGCAGTACTTC
.	TRBJ2-3	TRBV25-1	.	CARARGLAGF	TGTGCCCGAGCGCGGGGCCTCGCCGGCTTT
.	TRBJ2-7	TRBV5-1	.	CASSLDISYEQYF	TGCGCCAGCAGCTTGGACATCTCCTACGAGCAGTACTTC
.	TRBJ2-5	TRBV7-6	.	CASSSRTSGPQYF	TGTGCCAGCAGCTCGCGGACGTCCGGACCCCAGTACTTC
TRBD1	TRBJ2-5	TRBV5-1	.	CASSLRGTGKETQYF	TGCGCCAGCAGCTTGCGGGGGACAGGGAAAGAGACCCAGTACTTC
TRBD1	TRBJ1-2	TRBV9	.	CASSEGQGGYGYTF	TGTGCCAGCAGCGAAGGACAGGGGGGATATGGCTACACCTTC
TRBD2	TRBJ2-1	TRBV7-2	.	CASSSTSGYNEQFF	TGTGCCAGCAGCTCGACTAGCGGGTACAATGAGCAGTTCTTC
TRBD1	TRBJ2-7	TRBV7-9	.	CASRGSGTADEQYF	TGTGCCAGCAGAGGCTCCGGGACAGCTGACGAGCAGTACTTC
.	TRBJ2-1	TRBV7-9	.	CASSPEQGSYNEQFF	TGTGCCAGCAGCCCCGAACAGGGCTCCTACAATGAGCAGTTCTTC
TRBD1	TRBJ2-7	TRBV5-8	.	CASSLARGQGTDPSSYEQYF	TGTGCCAGCAGTTTGGCCCGGGGACAGGGAACGGACCCCAGCTCCTACGAGCAGTACTTC
.	TRBJ2-7	TRBV28	.	CASSRGVTYYEQYF	TGTGCCAGCAGCCGCGGGGTAACGTACTACGAGCAGTACTTC
TRBD2	TRBJ2-2	TRBV27	.	CASSRIAGGDTGELFF	TGTGCCAGCAGTCGGATAGCGGGAGGAGACACCGGGGAGCTGTTTTTT
.	TRBJ1-6	TRBV13	.	CASSRGAYNSPLHF	TGTGCCAGCAGCCGAGGGGCCTATAATTCACCCCTCCACTTT
TRBD2	TRBJ2-1	TRBV7-9	.	CASSLAPGTSGSSYNEQFF	TGTGCCAGCAGCTTGGCCCCCGGGACTAGCGGCAGCTCCTACAATGAGCAGTTCTTC
.	TRBJ2-1	TRBV7-2	.	CASSLVPGAGISYNEQFF	TGTGCCAGCAGCTTAGTGCCAGGGGCGGGGATCTCCTACAATGAGCAGTTCTTC
.	TRBJ1-5	TRBV12-5	.	CASGLVSFGGVYSNQPQHF	TGTGCTAGTGGTTTGGTATCCTTTGGGGGCGTATATAGCAATCAGCCCCAGCATTTT
.	TRBJ2-5	TRBV7-2	.	CASSLETQYF	TGTGCCAGCAGCTTGGAGACCCAGTACTTC
TRBD1	TRBJ2-6	TRBV7-9	.	CASGSLLGQPRGGANVLTF	TGTGCCAGCGGCTCCTTACTGGGACAGCCACGGGGAGGGGCCAACGTCCTGACTTTC
.	TRBJ1-6	TRBV7-9	.	CASSSSDLGWAAPLHF	TGTGCCAGCAGCTCATCCGACCTCGGATGGGCCGCACCCCTCCACTTT
.	TRBJ2-3	TRBV9	once	CASSVVVADTQYF	TGTGCCAGCAGCGTAGTCGTCGCAGATACGCAGTATTTT
.	TRBJ2-1	TRBV6-5	few	CASSYRGVGYNEQFF	TGTGCCAGCAGTTACAGGGGAGTAGGCTACAATGAGCAGTTCTTC
.	TRBJ1-2	TRBV5-5	.	CASSFEWSSYGYTF	TGTGCCAGCAGCTTTGAGTGGAGTAGTTATGGCTACACCTTC
.	TRBJ2-7	TRBV23-1	.	CASSNPPSRDEQYF	TGCGCCAGCAGTAACCCACCGTCGCGGGACGAGCAGTACTTC
TRBD1	TRBJ1-2	TRBV6-5	.	CASSYSRRGQDGYTF	TGTGCCAGCAGTTACTCGAGAAGGGGGCAGGATGGCTACACCTTC
.	TRBJ1-4	TRBV2	.	CASTRPNEKLFF	TGTGCCAGCACCCGACCTAATGAAAAACTGTTTTTT
.	TRBJ2-2	TRBV28	few	CASSLLGSGELFF	TGTGCCAGCAGCCTTCTAGGGTCCGGGGAGCTGTTTTTT
.	TRBJ2-1	TRBV14	.	CASSLSEAEQFF	TGTGCCAGCAGCCTTAGCGAGGCTGAGCAGTTCTTC